Listed below are T cell receptor beta chains from one sample, sequenced in a study of blood T cells in healthy people across ages. MiXCR, applied by TCRdb to the 5' RACE reads, yields one record per CDR3 protein. This table has 1,500,000 or so distinct CDR3 sequences, 35% to 45% appearing once. Material for sequencing was blood. The receptors shown here come from a young woman in good health. CDR3s include the opening cysteine and the closing phenylalanine or tryptophan. D genes are given only for firm matches. The size field is filled for only some rows; it gives once, few, many or a size class.

clone size	J gene	D gene	V gene	CDR3 protein	CDR3 DNA
.	TRBJ2-7	.	TRBV15	CATSASPLYEQYF	TGTGCCACCAGCGCCAGCCCCCTCTACGAGCAGTACTTC
.	TRBJ1-3	TRBD1	TRBV7-2	CASRSRGPGNTIYF	TGTGCCAGCAGATCCAGGGGGCCTGGAAACACCATATATTTT
.	TRBJ1-2	.	TRBV7-9	CASRPGSQGYTF	TGTGCCAGCAGACCAGGTTCTCAGGGCTACACCTTC
.	TRBJ2-2	.	TRBV4-2	CASSQGPGELFF	TGTGCCAGCAGCCAGGGCCCCGGGGAGCTGTTTTTT
few	TRBJ2-3	TRBD1	TRBV9	CASSGPWTGSTDTQYF	TGTGCCAGCAGCGGCCCTTGGACAGGAAGCACAGATACGCAGTATTTT
many	TRBJ2-3	.	TRBV7-3	CASSLLGPDTQYF	TGTGCCAGCAGCCTACTTGGCCCAGATACGCAGTATTTT
.	TRBJ2-3	TRBD2	TRBV5-6	CASSLFSGGADTQYF	TGTGCCAGCAGTCTCTTTAGCGGGGGAGCAGATACGCAGTATTTT
.	TRBJ2-3	.	TRBV3-1	CASSQRVPDPASTDTQYF	TGTGCCAGCAGCCAAAGGGTTCCCGATCCGGCTAGCACAGATACGCAGTATTTT
.	TRBJ2-7	TRBD2	TRBV4-1	CASSQTVIGARGYNEQYF	TGCGCCAGCAGCCAAACAGTAATCGGGGCGCGGGGGTACAATGAGCAGTACTTC
.	TRBJ1-2	TRBD1	TRBV12-3/TRBV12-4	CASTPDRVYGYTF	TGTGCCAGCACCCCTGACAGGGTTTATGGCTACACCTTC
.	TRBJ2-7	.	TRBV11-2	CASSLDIGYYEQYF	TGTGCCAGCAGCTTAGACATCGGCTACTACGAGCAGTACTTC
.	TRBJ2-3	.	TRBV4-3	CASSQTGTTQYF	TGCGCCAGCAGCCAAACAGGGACTACGCAGTATTTT
.	TRBJ2-2	.	TRBV29-1	CSVEGVRRPGELFF	TGCAGCGTTGAAGGAGTACGGAGGCCCGGGGAGCTGTTTTTT
.	TRBJ2-3	.	TRBV7-8	CASSMTRTSTDTQYF	TGTGCCAGCAGCATGACCAGGACCAGCACAGATACGCAGTATTTT
.	TRBJ2-3	.	TRBV20-1	CSAREGPDTQYF	TGCAGTGCTAGAGAGGGTCCAGATACGCAGTATTTT
few	TRBJ2-7	TRBD2	TRBV27	CASSPGTRVHEQYF	TGTGCCAGCAGTCCCGGGACTAGGGTCCACGAGCAGTACTTC
.	TRBJ2-7	.	TRBV7-2	CAGSLGSTGAYEQYF	TGTGCCGGCAGCTTAGGTTCGACAGGAGCCTACGAGCAGTACTTC
.	TRBJ2-3	TRBD2	TRBV20-1	CSASRSSGGPTDTQYF	TGCAGTGCTAGTAGGTCTAGCGGGGGCCCCACAGATACGCAGTATTTT
.	TRBJ2-3	.	TRBV2	CASSDRERTDTQYF	TGTGCCAGCAGTGACCGGGAGCGCACAGATACGCAGTATTTT
.	TRBJ2-5	.	TRBV28	CASDAQGLYQETQYF	TGTGCCAGCGACGCCCAGGGGCTGTACCAAGAGACCCAGTACTTC
few	TRBJ2-3	TRBD2	TRBV30	CAWSVGTSGFSTDTQYF	TGTGCCTGGAGTGTGGGGACTAGCGGGTTTAGCACAGATACGCAGTATTTT
few	TRBJ1-4	.	TRBV12-3/TRBV12-4	CASSRRKGNEKLFF	TGTGCCAGCAGTCGGCGGAAGGGGAATGAAAAACTGTTTTTT
.	TRBJ1-2	.	TRBV12-3/TRBV12-4	CASKPNSGRDSYGYTF	TGTGCCTCTAAGCCCAACTCGGGCAGGGATTCCTATGGCTACACCTTC
.	TRBJ2-2	TRBD2	TRBV25-1	CASSQSGAAGELFF	TGTGCCAGCAGCCAAAGCGGGGCGGCCGGGGAGCTGTTTTTT
few	TRBJ2-1	TRBD2	TRBV20-1	CSAPGLAEYNEQFF	TGCAGTGCCCCGGGACTAGCGGAGTACAATGAGCAGTTCTTC
few	TRBJ1-1	TRBD1	TRBV7-9	CASSSQGQVTEAFF	TGTGCCAGCAGCTCGCAAGGACAGGTCACTGAAGCTTTCTTT
few	TRBJ1-1	TRBD1	TRBV7-2	CASSSGQGEAFF	TGTGCCAGCAGCTCGGGACAGGGTGAAGCTTTCTTT
.	TRBJ2-1	.	TRBV7-2	CTSSLGWLSSYNEQFF	TGTACCAGCAGCTTAGGCTGGTTGAGCTCCTACAATGAGCAGTTCTTC
.	TRBJ1-1	.	TRBV29-1	CSVATAQGTEAFF	TGCAGCGTTGCGACAGCTCAAGGGACTGAAGCTTTCTTT
.	TRBJ2-3	.	TRBV5-5	CASSLRGDLADTQYF	TGTGCCAGCAGCTTGAGAGGGGACTTAGCGGATACGCAGTATTTT
.	TRBJ2-7	TRBD1	TRBV7-8	CASSFPPTGTPYF	TGTGCCAGCAGCTTTCCACCGACAGGGACCCCGTACTTC
.	TRBJ2-1	TRBD1	TRBV7-2	CASSLNRGWETQFF	TGTGCCAGCAGCTTAAACAGGGGCTGGGAGACCCAGTTCTTC
many	TRBJ2-1	TRBD2	TRBV5-1	CASSFGGGAYNEQFF	TGTGCCAGCAGTTTTGGCGGGGGGGCCTACAATGAGCAGTTCTTC
.	TRBJ1-6	.	TRBV9	CASSVGGVNSPLHF	TGTGCCAGCAGCGTAGGCGGAGTTAATTCACCCCTCCACTTT
.	TRBJ2-5	TRBD1	TRBV12-3/TRBV12-4	CASNGGLGQREQYF	TGTGCCAGCAATGGGGGCCTGGGACAGAGGGAGCAGTACTTC
.	TRBJ2-1	.	TRBV20-1	CSARKLGYNEQFF	TGCAGTGCTAGGAAGTTAGGATACAATGAGCAGTTCTTC
.	TRBJ1-1	.	TRBV20-1	CSALGSGTEAFF	TGCAGTGCCTTAGGGAGTGGCACTGAAGCTTTCTTT
.	TRBJ1-2	.	TRBV4-3	CASSQESRGLTGYTF	TGCGCCAGCAGCCAAGAGAGCCGGGGTTTGACGGGCTACACCTTC
once	TRBJ1-2	.	TRBV5-5	CASSSAGSGESGTF	TGTGCCAGCAGCTCCGCCGGGTCGGGGGAATCGGGTACCTTC
few	TRBJ1-4	.	TRBV7-9	CASSSGLRKMLFF	TGTGCCAGCAGCTCGGGACTCAGGAAAATGCTGTTTTTT
.	TRBJ2-7	TRBD2	TRBV9	CASSVASGSYEQYF	TGTGCCAGCAGTGTTGCTAGCGGCTCCTACGAGCAGTACTTC
.	TRBJ1-1	.	TRBV29-1	CSVVHPKRPTEAFF	TGCAGCGTTGTCCACCCGAAACGTCCCACTGAAGCTTTCTTT
.	TRBJ2-7	TRBD1	TRBV28	CASSYVGTGVFEQYF	TGTGCCAGCAGTTACGTCGGGACAGGGGTTTTCGAGCAGTACTTC
.	TRBJ2-1	TRBD1	TRBV7-2	CASSLRDRTSNEQFF	TGTGCCAGCAGCTTACGGGACAGGACATCCAATGAGCAGTTCTTC
.	TRBJ1-2	.	TRBV12-3/TRBV12-4	CASSLGRVGYGYTF	TGTGCCAGCAGCCTCGGCAGGGTTGGCTATGGCTACACCTTC
.	TRBJ2-7	TRBD2	TRBV6-4	CASSATPTRGGTYEQYF	TGTGCCAGCAGTGCAACCCCCACCCGGGGGGGGACCTACGAGCAGTACTTC
.	TRBJ1-2	.	TRBV15	CATSRPPGQLNYGYTF	TGTGCCACCAGCAGACCCCCAGGACAGCTAAACTATGGCTACACCTTC
.	TRBJ2-1	TRBD2	TRBV7-3	CASSLLAGVRGEQFF	TGTGCCAGCAGCTTGTTAGCGGGAGTTCGTGGTGAGCAGTTCTTC
few	TRBJ1-2	.	TRBV20-1	CSARDSVARIVGYTF	TGCAGTGCTAGAGACTCCGTTGCACGGATAGTTGGCTACACCTTC
few	TRBJ1-5	.	TRBV5-1	CASSTPQGARDQPQHF	TGCGCCAGCAGCACACCACAGGGAGCTCGCGATCAGCCCCAGCATTTT
.	TRBJ2-1	.	TRBV19	CASSISLAGRPEQFF	TGTGCCAGTAGTATTTCGCTAGCAGGTCGGCCTGAGCAGTTCTTC
.	TRBJ1-1	.	TRBV4-1	CASSHHVGQTNTEALF	TGCGCCAGCAGTCATCACGTTGGACAGACGAACACTGAAGCTCTCTTT
.	TRBJ2-1	.	TRBV27	CASSLLTTGEQFF	TGTGCCAGCAGTTTGCTTACCACCGGTGAGCAGTTCTTC
.	TRBJ2-7	TRBD1	TRBV10-3	CAIRSGTASSYEQYF	TGTGCCATCAGATCCGGGACAGCGAGCTCCTACGAGCAGTACTTC